One sample yielded the 29 T cell receptor beta chains listed below, sequenced in a study of somatic mutations in cytotoxic T cells in rheumatoid arthritis. This table comes from immunoSEQ multiplex PCR, and its TCRdb copy is limited to in-frame clones, with some not included. The sample lists 13,000 to 15,000 clones, 78% occurring once. The sequenced material came from CD8+ T cells sorted from blood. All receptors come from an adult with rheumatoid arthritis.

J is TRBJ2-3 and V is TRBV7-6; TRBD2 might be the D (6 bases). The ends were cut back, 5 bases at V and 1 base at J, with 13 bases in the middle. Germline loops: CDR1 SGHVS, CDR2 FNYEAQ. The CDR3 length is 15 residues. The CDR3 spells CASSQQPGGTDTQYF. For the CDR3, the DNA is TGTGCCAGCAGCCAGCAACCGGGGGGCACAGATACGCAGTATTTT.

The chain recombines TRBV7-9 with TRBJ2-2; 7 bases line up with TRBD1. The CDR3 is 16 amino acids. Germline CDR1 reads SEHNR; CDR2 reads FQNEAQ (reference sequence). Unmatched junction bases numbered 9, after V lost 7 bases and J lost 1 base. The CDR3 sequence is CASILGQALNTGELFF. The CDR3, as DNA: TGTGCCAGCATCCTCGGACAGGCCCTGAACACCGGGGAGCTGTTTTTT.

The chain couples TRBV4-1 to TRBJ2-3; TRBD2 might be the D (5 bases). This CDR3 region has 15 residues. Germline assignment: CDR1 MGHRA and CDR2 YSYEKL. Trimming shortened V by 0 bases and J by 2 bases, and 9 bases separated the two germline ends. The CDR3 DNA follows: TGCGCCAGCAGCCAAGAACTAGATTCCACAGATACGCAGTATTTT. Its translation is CASSQELDSTDTQYF.

The chain has TRBV6-5 and TRBJ2-1; D ambiguous. This CDR3 spans 13 amino acids. Germline CDR1 is MNHEY and CDR2 is SVGAGI. The germline V and J ends were trimmed by 0 bases and 6 bases, with 6 bases remaining between them. The CDR3 region has the DNA TGTGCCAGCAGTTACTCTCGGGCCAATGAGCAGTTCTTC. Residues: CASSYSRANEQFF.

This chain links TRBV10-3 with TRBJ1-3; 10 nucleotides agree with TRBD1. The CDR3 is made up of 17 amino acids. Losses at the gene ends were 4 bases for V and 4 bases for J; bases not matched to a gene: 10. The V gene's germline CDR1 is ENHRY and CDR2 SYGVKD. The chain's CDR3 is CAISGPGQGRSGNTIYF. The CDR3 DNA is TGTGCCATCAGTGGCCCGGGACAGGGGAGGTCAGGAAACACCATATATTTT.

The V and J genes are TRBV5-1 and TRBJ1-1; D not resolved. Germline V gives CDR1 SGHRS, CDR2 YFSETQ. This CDR3 region has 14 residues. Trimming cost V 0 bases and J 6 bases, with 12 bases left between them. CDR3 region: CASSLVGVRAEAFF. For the CDR3, the DNA is TGCGCCAGCAGCTTGGTCGGGGTACGTGCTGAAGCTTTCTTT.

In this sample, this clone turned up once. This rearrangement joins TRBV7-2 to TRBJ2-1, with no clear D. The CDR3 totals 14 residues. Germline loops: CDR1 SGHTA, CDR2 FQGNSA. Between the trimmed V and J ends, which lost 5 bases and 6 bases, there was a span of 14 bases. The CDR3 DNA is TGTGCCAGCAGCCTCAGTGGAGTCTCCAATGAGCAGTTCTTC. Translated: CASSLSGVSNEQFF.

This chain uses TRBV6-1 with TRBJ2-7, with TRBD1 matching 8 bases. With 5 bases clipped from V and 5 bases from J, the junction kept 2 bases outside the gene matches. The length of the CDR3 is 12 residues. Germline assignment: CDR1 MNHNS and CDR2 SASEGT. The CDR3 nucleotides read TGTGCCAGCAGTCTACAGGGGGACGAGCAGTACTTC. This sequence encodes CASSLQGDEQYF.

This sequence joins TRBV9 and TRBJ2-3, with TRBD2 matching 10 bases. Germline-derived CDR1 and CDR2 are SGDLS and YYNGEE. Trimming at V came to 0 bases and at J to 3 bases, leaving 4 bases not matched to a gene. The CDR3 sequence is 16 residues long. In DNA form, the CDR3 reads TGTGCCAGCAGCGTAGCGAGCGGGGGGGGAACAGATACGCAGTATTTT. It encodes CASSVASGGGTDTQYF.

The chain couples TRBV29-1 to TRBJ2-5, with TRBD2 identical over 7 bases. The DNA end lines up better with TRBJ2-7; the J call may be wrong. Germline loops: CDR1 SQVTM, CDR2 ANQGSEA. This CDR3 contains 13 residues. The CDR3 loop reads CSVTTGGSYEQYF. The CDR3 nucleotides are TGCAGCGTTACCACGGGGGGCTCCTACGAGCAGTACTTC.

The chain carries TRBV9 and TRBJ2-3; 9 nucleotides line up with TRBD2. CDR1 is SGDLS and CDR2 is YYNGEE in the germline V gene. J was trimmed by 5 bases and V by 4 bases; bases with no gene match: 8. This CDR3 comprises 15 residues. The CDR3 DNA is TGTGCCAGCAGCCCGTCCCTAGCGGGGTTAGATACGCAGTATTTT. This sequence encodes CASSPSLAGLDTQYF.

This clone was observed a handful of times. The chain combines TRBV5-5 with TRBJ2-7, with unresolved D. CDR1 SGHKS and CDR2 YYEKEE come from the germline V gene (reference sequence). Deletions cut 2 bases from V and 3 bases from J, with 15 bases between. This CDR3 region has 15 residues. DNA for the CDR3: TGTGCCAGCAGCTTTGAACTCGCAGAAAGCTACGAGCAGTACTTC. Protein sequence: CASSFELAESYEQYF.

V usage is TRBV5-1 and J usage is TRBJ1-1; 8 bases map to TRBD1. V gave up 3 bases and J gave up 5 bases; unmatched junction bases: 6. CDR3 length equals 14 residues. Per the germline V gene, CDR1 is SGHRS and CDR2 is YFSETQ. DNA for the CDR3: TGCGCCAGCAGCTGGAGACAGGGGCGTACTGAAGCTTTCTTT. This gives the protein CASSWRQGRTEAFF.

This clone appeared once. The chain joins TRBV15 to TRBJ1-3; D not certain. The germline CDR1 and CDR2 sequences are LNHNV and YYDKDF (reference sequence). This CDR3 spans 15 amino acids. V dropped 0 bases and J dropped 1 base, with 7 bases sitting between them. The CDR3 is CATSRDRGSGNTIYF. The CDR3 DNA reads TGTGCCACCAGCAGAGATCGCGGGTCTGGAAACACCATATATTTT.

The genes are TRBV28 and TRBJ1-1; D gene uncertain. V was shortened by 3 bases and J by 7 bases, with 9 bases between the two germline ends. The CDR3 length is 12 residues. The V gene's germline CDR1 is MDHEN and CDR2 SYDVKM. The DNA for the CDR3 is TGTGCCAGCAGTTTGTCGGCGCTTGAAGCTTTCTTT. This gives the protein CASSLSALEAFF.

A few counts support this clone. The chain joins TRBV11-2 to TRBJ2-3; TRBD1 or TRBD2 may be the D gene (6 bases each). This CDR3 spans 17 amino acids. Germline V lookup: CDR1 SGHAT, CDR2 FQNNGV. V was clipped by 1 base and J by 2 bases, with 16 bases between them. CDR3 DNA: TGTGCCAGCAGCTTAGGGGGGGCGGAACTGGCCACAGATACGCAGTATTTT. This encodes CASSLGGAELATDTQYF.

V is TRBV6-1 and J is TRBJ2-6; D is ambiguous. With 4 bases removed from V and 5 bases from J, the gap between germline ends came to 21 bases. The germline gives CDR1 MNHNS, CDR2 SASEGT. There are 18 residues in the CDR3. CDR3 residues: CASSAAGSAQSRANVLTF. The CDR3 nucleotides are TGTGCCAGCAGTGCGGCAGGCTCTGCACAAAGTCGGGCCAACGTCCTGACTTTC.

The chain carries TRBV5-6 and TRBJ1-6, with 9 bases that match TRBD1. CDR1 and CDR2 (germline): SGHDT, YYEEEE. There are 18 residues in the CDR3. Trimming took 3 bases from V and 7 from J; bases not matched to a gene: 14. In DNA, the CDR3 is TGTGCCAGCAGCTGGGGACAGGGCCCTTCAACTTCAAATTCACCCCTCCACTTT. Amino acid sequence: CASSWGQGPSTSNSPLHF.

This clone was seen a few times. The J gene is TRBJ1-5, the V gene TRBV27; D ambiguous. Germline CDR1 is MNHEY and CDR2 is SMNVEV (reference sequence). V lost 10 bases, J lost 7 bases, and 5 bases lay in between. CDR3 length: 9 residues. The CDR3 sequence: CATGQPQHF. The CDR3 DNA reads TGTGCCACGGGGCAGCCCCAGCATTTT.

This clone was detected only once. The chain has TRBV4-2 and TRBJ2-5; D uncertain. The DNA end lines up better with TRBJ2-7; the J call may be wrong. CDR1 LGHNA and CDR2 YNFKEQ come from the germline V gene. CDR3 length: 15 amino acids. The CDR3 bases are TGTGCCAGCAGCTTAGACCACCTTCTCCCCTACGAGCAGTACTTC. As protein: CASSLDHLLPYEQYF.

V usage is TRBV7-9 and J usage is TRBJ2-3, with D unclear. Germline V gene data show CDR1 as SEHNR and CDR2 as FQNEAQ (reference sequence). This CDR3 comprises 10 residues. Trimming cost V 4 bases and J 6 bases, with 2 bases left between them. This CDR3 reads CASSSDTQYF. CDR3 DNA sequence: TGTGCCAGCAGCTCTGATACGCAGTATTTT.

The genes are TRBV5-6 and TRBJ2-3; TRBD2 agrees at 11 bases. V was clipped by 4 bases and J by 6 bases; unmatched bases: 7. This CDR3 is built from 15 residues. The V gene's germline CDR1 is SGHDT and CDR2 YYEEEE. The CDR3 is CASSGLAGGADTQYF. The DNA of the CDR3 is TGTGCCAGCAGCGGTTTAGCGGGAGGGGCGGATACGCAGTATTTT.

A few counts support this clone. The rearrangement uses TRBV7-8 and TRBJ2-7, with a weak D call TRBD1 (5 bases). The CDR3 runs to 11 residues. V lost 8 bases and J lost 3, with 8 bases in between. Germline V lookup: CDR1 SGHVS, CDR2 FQNEAQ. CDR3 amino acids: CASSDSYEQYF. The CDR3 nucleotides are TGTGCCAGCTCTGACAGCTACGAGCAGTACTTC.

J is TRBJ2-3 and V is TRBV7-9; D is perhaps TRBD1 or TRBD2 (6 bases each). The germline V gene encodes CDR1 SEHNR and CDR2 FQNEAQ (reference sequence). V lost 7 bases and J 1 base, leaving 15 bases between the germline ends. This CDR3 spans 15 amino acids. The CDR3 nucleotides are TGTGCCAGCACGCGTGGGGGGCGCGGCACAGATACGCAGTATTTT. Protein product: CASTRGGRGTDTQYF.

The genes are TRBV28 and TRBJ1-1; 8 bases agree with TRBD1. The CDR3 length is 17 residues. The germline CDR1 and CDR2 sequences are MDHEN and SYDVKM. Germline trimming cut 5 bases from V and 1 base from J; bases unmatched to any gene: 12. CDR3 protein: CASSPPDREGENTEAFF. The CDR3 DNA reads TGTGCCAGCAGTCCCCCGGACAGGGAGGGTGAGAACACTGAAGCTTTCTTT.

J is TRBJ2-1 and V is TRBV14; maybe TRBD2 (5 bases). CDR1 is SGHDN and CDR2 is FVKESK in the germline V gene. Trimming removed 3 bases from V and 5 bases from J, with 8 bases in between. The CDR3 contains 13 residues. CDR3 residues: CASSQRANNEQFF. CDR3 nucleotide sequence: TGTGCCAGCAGCCAGAGGGCGAACAATGAGCAGTTCTTC.

This clone was detected once. V and J are TRBV19 and TRBJ2-7; D is ambiguous. V lost 5 bases, J lost 1 base, and 9 bases lay in between. The CDR3 has 13 residues. Germline V lookup: CDR1 LNHDA, CDR2 SQIVND (reference sequence). In DNA form, the CDR3 reads TGTGCCAGTAGTTCGGTCCTTTCCTACGAGCAGTACTTC. Translated: CASSSVLSYEQYF.

This clone has only one observation. The gene calls are TRBV9 and TRBJ2-1, with 10 bases aligning to TRBD1. Germline V gives CDR1 SGDLS, CDR2 YYNGEE. CDR3 length equals 18 residues. Unmatched junction bases numbered 13, after V lost 0 bases and J lost 7 bases. The CDR3 sequence is CASSVGIRQGAFGNEQFF. CDR3 in DNA: TGTGCCAGCAGCGTAGGGATAAGACAGGGGGCTTTTGGGAATGAGCAGTTCTTC.

CDR3 region: CASGPGTSGGNEQFF. CDR3 sequence (DNA): TGTGCCAGCGGTCCAGGGACTAGCGGTGGGAATGAGCAGTTCTTC. The gene calls are TRBV6-5 and TRBJ2-1; TRBD2 aligns across 11 bases. V shed 8 bases, J shed 7 bases, and the junction held 10 bases outside the gene matches. Germline assignment: CDR1 MNHEY and CDR2 SVGAGI. The length of the CDR3 is 15 residues.